The T cell receptor (beta chain) under discussion was sequenced for a study of graft-versus-host responses after intestinal transplantation. Study-level information: Every transplant recipient was induced with anti-thymocyte globulin, then maintained on tacrolimus and steroids for roughly 3 years. Study-wide findings and caveats: The study associated peak circulating GvH clone levels with early post-transplant HvG declines. Allografts of patients with graft-donor T cell macrochimerism showed high graft-versus-host to host-versus-graft clone ratios.

Concerning this clone itself: The antigen remains unidentified.

Per the germline V gene, CDR1 is MNHNY and CDR2 is SVGAGI (reference sequence). There are 13 residues in the CDR3. Trimming stripped 11 bases from V and 7 bases from J, with 18 bases between. Profiling relied on immunoSEQ multiplex PCR, and the TCRdb table lists in-frame clones only, not all of them. This sample has some 86,000 clones; about 87% occur once, and the top ten carry under 0.3%. The receptor comes from a human donor who was the organ donor for an intestinal transplant. The gene calls are TRBV6-6 and TRBJ1-5; a weak D match, TRBD1 (6 bases). The sequencing here drew on unstimulated CD4+ T cells sorted from spleen or lymph node cells, taken before transplant. The DNA of the CDR3 is TGTGCCGGTCAACGACAGGTGGAACAGCCCCAGCATTTT. This gives the protein CAGQRQVEQPQHF.